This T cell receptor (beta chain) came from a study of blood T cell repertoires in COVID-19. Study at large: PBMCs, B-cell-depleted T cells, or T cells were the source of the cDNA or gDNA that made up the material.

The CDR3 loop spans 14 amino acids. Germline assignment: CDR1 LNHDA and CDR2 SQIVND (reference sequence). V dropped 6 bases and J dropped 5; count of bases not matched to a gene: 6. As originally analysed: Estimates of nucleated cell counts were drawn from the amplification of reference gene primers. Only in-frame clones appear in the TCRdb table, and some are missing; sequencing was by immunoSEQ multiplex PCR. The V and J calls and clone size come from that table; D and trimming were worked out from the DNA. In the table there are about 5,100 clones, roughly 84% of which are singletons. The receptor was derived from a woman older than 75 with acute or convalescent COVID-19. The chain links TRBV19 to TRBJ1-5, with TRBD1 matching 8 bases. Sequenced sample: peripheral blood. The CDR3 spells CASSPQGGHQPQHF. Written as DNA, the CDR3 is TGTGCCAGTAGCCCACAGGGGGGTCATCAGCCCCAGCATTTT.